The next 31 T cell receptor beta chains were all read from a single sample in a study of shared clonotypes between healthy human individuals. Profiled with immunoSEQ multiplex PCR; TCRdb holds only in-frame clones, not every one. Among approximately 2,200,000 clones listed, roughly 91% were seen once. CD45RO negativity and positive selection for CCR7 defined naive CD8 cells, a population that excluded terminally differentiated effector memory CD45RA+ cells. The material sequenced was naive CD8+ T cells from PBMCs. Receptor source: a man younger than 30 in good health. Some clones in this sample may be carry-over from other donors' samples.

The chain uses TRBV13 and TRBJ2-5; 8 nucleotides match TRBD1. Losses at the gene ends were 5 bases for V and 1 base for J; bases not matched to a gene: 9. The CDR3 totals 16 residues. The germline V gene encodes CDR1 PRHDT and CDR2 FYEKMQ (reference sequence). The CDR3 coding sequence is TGTGCCAGCAGCCTTAGGACAGGGAGCTTCCAAGAGACCCAGTACTTC. Amino acids: CASSLRTGSFQETQYF.

The chain combines TRBV6-1 with TRBJ1-5, with D uncertain. The CDR3 covers 19 residues. The germline V and J ends were trimmed by 0 bases and 6 bases, with 24 bases remaining between them. From germline, CDR1 is MNHNS and CDR2 SASEGT. This chain's CDR3 is CASSEAPPGPLITSQPQHF. The CDR3, as DNA: TGTGCCAGCAGTGAAGCGCCGCCAGGACCCCTTATAACAAGTCAGCCCCAGCATTTT.

The gene calls are TRBV28 and TRBJ1-1; D unclear. This CDR3 is built from 14 residues. CDR1 MDHEN and CDR2 SYDVKM come from the germline V gene. V lost 6 bases, J lost 4 bases, and 15 bases lay in between. CDR3 amino acids: CASSPGWALTEAFF. DNA of the CDR3: TGTGCCAGCAGCCCGGGATGGGCCCTCACTGAAGCTTTCTTT.

A single count supports this clone. The V gene is TRBV6-1, the J gene TRBJ1-2, with 7 bases aligning to TRBD1. CDR3 size: 16 residues. V dropped 0 bases and J dropped 4; count of bases not matched to a gene: 8. The V gene's germline CDR1 is MNHNS and CDR2 SASEGT. The CDR3 DNA is TGTGCCAGCAGTGAAGCCGGCACAGGGGTGGCCTATGGCTACACCTTC. It specifies CASSEAGTGVAYGYTF.

The CDR3 coding sequence is TGTGCCAGCAGTTTTGAGGGTTCCAGCACAGATACGCAGTATTTT. Translated, it gives CASSFEGSSTDTQYF. V gene TRBV28 combines with J gene TRBJ2-3; D possibly corresponds to TRBD2 (5 bases). Trimming removed 3 bases from V and 0 bases from J, with 10 bases in between. The CDR3 length is 15 residues. Germline V CDR1 and CDR2: MDHEN, SYDVKM.

The chain links TRBV7-6 to TRBJ2-7; 10 nucleotides align to TRBD2. The CDR3 is 16 amino acids. Germline CDR1 and CDR2: SGHVS and FNYEAQ. V gave up 2 bases and J gave up 7 bases; unmatched junction bases: 11. For the CDR3, the DNA is TGTGCCAGCAGCTTACAGGGGTCTAGCGGGAGTTCGGAGCAGTACTTC. It translates to CASSLQGSSGSSEQYF.

This clone has just one count. The chain carries TRBV27 and TRBJ2-3; the match to TRBD2 covers 13 bases. Per the germline V gene, CDR1 is MNHEY and CDR2 is SMNVEV (reference sequence). J gave up 1 base and V 4 bases, and 8 bases lay outside the gene matches. The CDR3 has 18 residues. CDR3 in amino acids: CASSSTSGRASGTDTQYF. The DNA of the CDR3 is TGTGCCAGCAGTTCCACTAGCGGGAGGGCCTCGGGCACAGATACGCAGTATTTT.

The V call is TRBV11-2, the J call TRBJ2-7; weak D call: TRBD1 (6 bases). The CDR3 consists of 16 residues. Germline lookup yields CDR1 SGHAT and CDR2 FQNNGV. V was cut by 5 bases and J by 2 bases, with 19 bases left in between. CDR3 nucleotides: TGTGCCAGCAGCCACCCGAGGGGGACATCGACCTACGAGCAGTACTTC. It codes for CASSHPRGTSTYEQYF.

Only one count was recorded for this clone. The chain joins TRBV7-2 to TRBJ1-1; D gene ambiguous. Germline CDR1 and CDR2: SGHTA and FQGNSA. The CDR3 has 15 residues. Trimming took 0 bases from V and 0 from J, leaving 8 bases between them. The CDR3 spells CASSLAPGVNTEAFF. DNA for the CDR3: TGTGCCAGCAGCTTAGCGCCAGGTGTGAACACTGAAGCTTTCTTT.

This clone has more than one count but fewer than ten. The rearrangement joins TRBV29-1 to TRBJ1-1, with D perhaps matching TRBD1 (6 bases). The V end was cut by 7 bases, the J end by 1 base, with 7 bases between. CDR3 length: 11 residues. Germline V gene data show CDR1 as SQVTM and CDR2 as ANQGSEA. The chain's CDR3 is CSGTANTEAFF. In DNA form, the CDR3 reads TGCAGCGGGACAGCGAACACTGAAGCTTTCTTT.

The chain joins TRBV11-3 to TRBJ2-5; weak D call: TRBD1 (6 bases). V lost 5 bases and J 3 bases, leaving 13 bases between the germline ends. CDR1 and CDR2 from the germline V gene are SGHNT and YENEEA. This CDR3 region has 14 residues. CDR3 DNA: TGTGCCAGCAGCGACCGGGACACCGAAGAGACCCAGTACTTC. It yields the protein CASSDRDTEETQYF.

V is TRBV7-2 and J is TRBJ2-7, with 7 bases identical to TRBD1. The CDR3 contains 15 residues. The J segment lost 2 bases and the V segment lost 5 bases, leaving 9 bases of the junction unmatched. Per germline, CDR1 SGHTA and CDR2 FQGNSA. The CDR3 spells CASSTIRDSPYEQYF. The CDR3 nucleotides read TGTGCCAGCAGCACGATTAGGGACAGCCCCTACGAGCAGTACTTC.

The chain joins TRBV6-5 to TRBJ2-7; the match to TRBD2 covers 8 bases. The germline V gene has CDR1 MNHEY and CDR2 SVGAGI. V shed 6 bases and J 1 base; nucleotides not matched to a gene: 8. The CDR3 spans 15 residues. CDR3 loop: CASSLSGSLSYEQYF. The CDR3, as DNA: TGTGCCAGCAGCCTCAGCGGGAGTCTGTCCTACGAGCAGTACTTC.

The V call is TRBV27, the J call TRBJ2-2, with TRBD2 matching 10 bases. After removal of 6 bases from V and 1 base from J, the junction contained 5 bases not matched to a gene. Per the germline V gene, CDR1 is MNHEY and CDR2 is SMNVEV (reference sequence). There are 16 residues in the CDR3. In DNA form, the CDR3 reads TGTGCCAGCAGCGGACTAGCGGAACTGAACACCGGGGAGCTGTTTTTT. Amino acid sequence: CASSGLAELNTGELFF.

The genes are TRBV4-3 and TRBJ2-2; 9 nucleotides agree with TRBD1. The V and J ends lost 3 bases and 5 bases, in that order; junction bases with no gene match: 7. This CDR3 contains 16 residues. CDR1 and CDR2 from the germline V gene are LGHNA and YSLEER. CDR3 sequence: CASSQDPGQGTGELFF. The CDR3 DNA reads TGCGCCAGCAGCCAGGACCCCGGACAGGGGACCGGGGAGCTGTTTTTT.

Comments on this clone: One junction end disagrees with the germline gene, perhaps due to a read error. The chain has TRBV25-1 and TRBJ2-5, with a tentative D call TRBD2 (6 bases). CDR3 size: 15 residues. Germline V gene lookup returns CDR1 MGHDK and CDR2 SYGVNS. CDR3 sequence: CASSQYPGVQETQYF. CDR3 sequence (DNA): TGTGCCAGCAGTCAATACCCGGGAGTCCAAGAGACCCAGTACTTC.

The chain links TRBV6-6 to TRBJ2-7; tentative D call: TRBD1 (6 bases). The germline V gene has CDR1 MNHNY and CDR2 SVGAGI (reference sequence). This CDR3 contains 15 residues. Trimming removed 2 bases at V and 5 bases at J, with 16 bases between. The CDR3 DNA sequence: TGTGCCAGCAGTTACGCGGCACAGGGCATACACGAGCAGTACTTC. Protein product: CASSYAAQGIHEQYF.

The chain couples TRBV9 to TRBJ2-4, with TRBD2 matching 8 bases. V shed 4 bases and J 2 bases; nucleotides not matched to a gene: 14. The CDR3 spans 18 residues. The germline V gene has CDR1 SGDLS and CDR2 YYNGEE. The CDR3 here is CASSPYQRASGSKNIQYF. CDR3 DNA sequence: TGTGCCAGCAGCCCATACCAGCGGGCTAGCGGGTCCAAAAACATTCAGTACTTC.

This chain joins TRBV7-9 and TRBJ2-7; the match to TRBD1 covers 7 bases. The V gene end was trimmed by 0 bases and the J gene end by 3 bases; junction bases not matched to a gene: 5. CDR3 size: 15 residues. CDR1 and CDR2 from the germline V gene are SEHNR and FQNEAQ (reference sequence). The CDR3 is CASSLAPGQSYEQYF. CDR3 nucleotides: TGTGCCAGCAGCTTAGCTCCGGGACAGAGCTACGAGCAGTACTTC.

V gene TRBV29-1 combines with J gene TRBJ2-5, with D maybe TRBD2 (5 bases). V shed 8 bases and J shed 1 base, with 11 bases lying between them. From germline, CDR1 is SQVTM and CDR2 ANQGSEA. This CDR3 has 12 residues. The CDR3 bases are TGCAGCACAGCGGTAGGCCAAGAGACCCAGTACTTC. It is translated as CSTAVGQETQYF.

V usage is TRBV4-1 and J usage is TRBJ2-1; the match to TRBD2 covers 8 bases. Trimming removed 3 bases from V and 10 bases from J; junction bases left unmatched: 8. CDR1 MGHRA and CDR2 YSYEKL come from the germline V gene. This CDR3 is built from 14 residues. CDR3 residues: CASSQAGGPDEQFF. The CDR3 nucleotides read TGCGCCAGCAGCCAGGCGGGAGGTCCAGACGAGCAGTTCTTC.

This chain joins TRBV4-1 and TRBJ2-1; the match to TRBD1 covers 7 bases. Germline CDR1 and CDR2: MGHRA and YSYEKL. The length of the CDR3 is 18 residues. Trimming at V came to 0 bases and at J to 3 bases, leaving 11 bases not matched to a gene. The CDR3 coding sequence is TGCGCCAGCAGCCAAGAAAAGGGGTTCGGGACAGACTACAATGAGCAGTTCTTC. This codes for CASSQEKGFGTDYNEQFF.

V gene TRBV15 combines with J gene TRBJ1-3; no reliable D call. V lost 0 bases to trimming and J lost 0 bases, with 6 bases between them. CDR1 is LNHNV, CDR2 YYDKDF, per germline (reference sequence). The CDR3 contains 15 residues. For the CDR3, the DNA is TGTGCCACCAGCAGAGAACGCTTCTCTGGAAACACCATATATTTT. This gives the protein CATSRERFSGNTIYF.

This clone was detected a few times. Other DNA sequences in the sample encode the same CDR3. The chain is built from TRBV28 and TRBJ2-5; no definite D call. This CDR3 is 13 amino acids long. V was trimmed by 5 bases and J by 4 bases, leaving 11 bases between them. The germline CDR1 and CDR2 sequences are MDHEN and SYDVKM. The CDR3 sequence is CASSLGIRETQYF. The CDR3 DNA is TGTGCCAGCAGTCTTGGAATCCGAGAGACCCAGTACTTC.

The rearrangement joins TRBV9 to TRBJ2-7; the match to TRBD1 covers 9 bases. The V gene's germline CDR1 is SGDLS and CDR2 YYNGEE. Losses at the gene ends were 2 bases for V and 2 bases for J; bases not matched to a gene: 11. The length of the CDR3 is 17 residues. CDR3 DNA: TGTGCCAGCAGCGTCCACGTCCGGGACAGGGTTACCTACGAGCAGTACTTC. It translates to CASSVHVRDRVTYEQYF.

The chain joins TRBV11-2 to TRBJ2-1, with TRBD2 matching over 7 bases. Germline values: CDR1 SGHAT, CDR2 FQNNGV. V lost 5 bases to trimming and J lost 12 bases; unmatched junction nucleotides: 7. The CDR3 runs 12 residues. CDR3 sequence reads: CASSHGGIGQFF. DNA of the CDR3: TGTGCCAGCAGCCACGGGGGGATAGGGCAGTTCTTC.

The chain uses TRBV7-9 and TRBJ1-1; maybe TRBD1 (5 bases). Germline-derived CDR1 and CDR2 are SEHNR and FQNEAQ (reference sequence). Trimming stripped 4 bases from V and 11 bases from J, with 14 bases between. The CDR3 runs to 12 residues. CDR3: CASSSADSWAFF. Written as DNA, the CDR3 is TGTGCCAGCAGCTCCGCAGACAGCTGGGCTTTCTTT.

The chain links TRBV2 to TRBJ1-2, with D possibly being TRBD1 (5 bases). Trimming pared 1 base from V and 5 bases from J, leaving 11 bases between. CDR3 length: 14 residues. Germline loops: CDR1 SNHLY, CDR2 FYNNEI. The CDR3 protein is CASSEVWGGYGYTF. CDR3 sequence (DNA): TGTGCCAGCAGTGAAGTTTGGGGCGGGTATGGCTACACCTTC. The variable domain in full, with the rest retrieved from reference TRBV2 and TRBJ1-2, is EPEVTQTPSHQVTQMGQEVILRCVPISNHLYFYWYRQILGQKVEFLVSFYNNEISEKSEIFDDQFSVERPDGSNFTLKIRSTKLEDSAMYFCASSEVWGGYGYTFGSGTRLTVV.

This clone was recorded once. The CDR3 nucleotides are TGTGCCAGCAGTTCAAATCCCAGATACGAGCAGTACTTC. Protein: CASSSNPRYEQYF. The rearrangement joins TRBV27 to TRBJ2-5; D uncertain. The better agreement between TRBJ2-7 and the DNA end casts doubt on the J call. The CDR3 runs to 13 residues. CDR1 is MNHEY, CDR2 SMNVEV, per germline (reference sequence).

The chain carries TRBV5-1 and TRBJ2-1; 12 nucleotides agree with TRBD2. The CDR3 has 15 residues. V was pared by 4 bases and J by 8 bases, with 7 bases of the junction left unmatched. CDR1 is SGHRS and CDR2 is YFSETQ in the germline V gene. The CDR3: CASSHRLAGVDEQFF. CDR3 in DNA: TGCGCCAGCAGCCACCGACTAGCGGGAGTTGATGAGCAGTTCTTC.

J is TRBJ2-3 and V is TRBV7-9; 8 nucleotides line up with TRBD1. Germline CDR1 SEHNR, CDR2 FQNEAQ (reference sequence). With 3 bases clipped from V and 5 bases from J, the junction kept 4 bases outside the gene matches. The CDR3 covers 14 residues. The CDR3 region has the DNA TGTGCCAGCAGCTTGCAGGGGGCTGGAGATACGCAGTATTTT. This translates into CASSLQGAGDTQYF.